This T cell receptor (beta chain) was profiled in a study of blood T cell repertoires in COVID-19. Looking at the study overall: COVID-19 samples collected from the United States, Italy and Spain covered acute and convalescent phases. From T cells, B-cell-depleted T cells, or PBMCs came the material, which was cDNA or gDNA.

The length of the CDR3 is 14 residues. The germline V and J ends were trimmed by 5 bases and 5 bases, with 13 bases remaining between them. Germline CDR1 and CDR2: LNHNV and YYDKDF (reference sequence). The protocol was immunoSEQ multiplex PCR, while the TCRdb copy is restricted to in-frame clones and leaves out a portion. Of 190,000 or so clones in the sample, more than 75% are singletons; the top ten hold just under 0.9%. The sequence was obtained from a woman aged 18-29 years who had recovered from COVID-19. The chain carries TRBV15 and TRBJ1-5; the D gene is possibly TRBD1 (6 bases). Sequenced: peripheral blood. In nucleotides, the CDR3 is TGTGCCACCAGCTTCGGGAGGACAGATCAGCCCCAGCATTTT. This sequence encodes CATSFGRTDQPQHF.